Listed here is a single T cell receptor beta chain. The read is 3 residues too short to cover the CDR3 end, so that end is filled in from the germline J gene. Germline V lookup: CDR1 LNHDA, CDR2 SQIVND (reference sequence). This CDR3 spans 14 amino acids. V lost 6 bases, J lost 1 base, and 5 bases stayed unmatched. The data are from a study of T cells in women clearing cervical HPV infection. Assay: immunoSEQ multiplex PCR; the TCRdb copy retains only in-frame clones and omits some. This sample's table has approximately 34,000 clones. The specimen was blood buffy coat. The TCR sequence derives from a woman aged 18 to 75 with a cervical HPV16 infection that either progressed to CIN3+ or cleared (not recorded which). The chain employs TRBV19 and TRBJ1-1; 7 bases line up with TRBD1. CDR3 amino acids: CASSPQGKNTEAFF. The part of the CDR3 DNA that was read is TGTGCCAGTAGCCCACAGGGGAAGAACACTGAA.